This is a list of T cell receptor beta chains from one sample in a study of cytotoxic CD8 clonotypes in ibrutinib-treated CLL. TCRdb's copy holds only in-frame clones and misses some; the assay was immunoSEQ multiplex PCR. Among roughly 200,000 clones listed, roughly 77% were seen once. Here the sequenced sample was PBMCs, taken after 12 months of ibrutinib treatment. All receptors come from a human donor with chronic lymphocytic leukemia. The CDR3 runs from the conserved cysteine through the conserved F or W. The order of the fields is D gene, clone size, J gene, V gene, CDR3 protein, CDR3 DNA. The D gene is left open where the match is weak. Size values are once, few and many counts, or a class for expanded clones, and some rows have none.

TRBD2 NA TRBJ2-7 TRBV28 CASSLTSGVFYEQYF TGTGCCAGCAGTCTAACTAGCGGGGTATTCTACGAGCAGTACTTC
NA NA TRBJ1-1 TRBV19 CASSMWVRNTEAFF TGTGCCAGTAGTATGTGGGTGAGGAACACTGAAGCTTTCTTT
NA few TRBJ1-1 TRBV6-6 CARVMNTEAFF TGTGCCAGAGTAATGAACACTGAAGCTTTCTTT
NA NA TRBJ1-3 TRBV9 CASSWTEGNTIYF TGTGCCAGCAGCTGGACCGAAGGAAACACCATATATTTT
TRBD1 few TRBJ1-5 TRBV18 CASSPVNRGGQPQHF TGTGCCAGCTCACCAGTAAACAGGGGAGGTCAGCCCCAGCATTTT
NA NA TRBJ2-3 TRBV29-1 CSVAIRGTDTQYF TGCAGCGTTGCAATCCGCGGCACAGATACGCAGTATTTT
NA NA TRBJ2-7 TRBV7-6 CASSLAPTQPGYEQYF TGTGCCAGCAGCTTAGCGCCAACTCAACCCGGCTACGAGCAGTACTTC
TRBD1 many TRBJ1-2 TRBV14 CASSRTETGSYGYTF TGTGCCAGCAGCCGAACGGAGACAGGGAGCTATGGCTACACCTTC
TRBD2 NA TRBJ2-3 TRBV5-1 CASSLGPSGNPDTQYF TGCGCCAGCAGCTTGGGTCCTAGCGGGAACCCAGATACGCAGTATTTT
TRBD1 once TRBJ1-4 TRBV11-2 CASSEYRQGSEKLFF TGTGCCAGCAGCGAATATCGACAGGGGAGTGAAAAACTGTTTTTT
NA NA TRBJ1-1 TRBV5-1 CASIGAGGRNTEAFF TGCGCCAGCATCGGGGCGGGGGGAAGGAACACTGAAGCTTTCTTT
NA NA TRBJ2-1 TRBV5-4 CASSSYRVDEQFF TGTGCCAGCAGCTCCTACAGGGTTGATGAGCAGTTCTTC
NA NA TRBJ1-2 TRBV4-1 CASSQDLFYGYTF TGCGCCAGCAGCCAAGATCTTTTCTATGGCTACACCTTC
NA NA TRBJ1-1 TRBV27 CASSLVGKGSTEAFF TGTGCCAGCAGTCTAGTGGGGAAGGGGAGCACTGAAGCTTTCTTT
TRBD2 NA TRBJ2-1 TRBV19 CASRTSGKIGEQFF TGTGCCAGTCGAACTAGCGGGAAAATCGGTGAGCAGTTCTTC
NA NA TRBJ1-5 TRBV6-5 CASSPHSGAQHF TGTGCCAGCAGCCCACATTCTGGCGCCCAGCATTTT
NA NA TRBJ1-1 TRBV6-1 CASSLLEAFF TGTGCCAGCAGTTTGTTAGAAGCTTTCTTT
NA NA TRBJ1-2 TRBV30 CAWSPGGGYGYTF TGTGCCTGGAGTCCCGGGGGAGGCTATGGCTACACCTTC
TRBD2 many TRBJ2-2 TRBV7-2 CASRRGLAGATGELFF TGTGCCAGCAGGCGCGGACTAGCGGGAGCCACCGGGGAGCTGTTTTTT
NA NA TRBJ1-2 TRBV6-6 CASSYDDYGYTF TGTGCCAGCAGTTACGACGACTATGGCTACACCTTC
TRBD1 once TRBJ2-1 TRBV12-5 CASGLITGTGSDEQFF TGTGCTAGTGGTTTGATTACCGGGACAGGGTCCGATGAGCAGTTCTTC
NA NA TRBJ2-5 TRBV13 CASRQGLQETQYF TGTGCCAGCAGGCAAGGCCTCCAAGAGACCCAGTACTTC
NA NA TRBJ2-5 TRBV5-1 CASSLARGTTRETQYF TGCGCCAGCAGCTTGGCTCGGGGGACCACCAGGGAGACCCAGTACTTC
NA NA TRBJ1-6 TRBV4-1 CASSHRWDSPLHF TGCGCCAGCAGCCACCGCTGGGATTCACCCCTCCACTTT
NA NA TRBJ1-1 TRBV30 CAWSFLQVPTEAFF TGTGCCTGGAGTTTCCTCCAGGTTCCCACTGAAGCTTTCTTT
NA few TRBJ1-1 TRBV5-1 CASSFGQYTEAFF TGCGCCAGCAGCTTTGGCCAGTACACTGAAGCTTTCTTT
NA NA TRBJ1-1 TRBV11-3 CASSSTNDRTEAFF TGTGCCAGCAGCTCCACCAACGACCGGACTGAAGCTTTCTTT